This TCR beta chain was recovered during a study of shared clonotypes between healthy human individuals. CD45RO-negative CD8 cells positively selected for CCR7 made up the naive population, which excluded terminally differentiated effector memory CD45RA+ cells. In regard to this clone: Its cognate antigen is unknown.

Data came from immunoSEQ multiplex PCR; TCRdb stores just in-frame clones and leaves some out. The profile shows around 2,000,000 clones, 85% to 95% of them singletons. Study-wide results and limits: Limitation of the genetic and exposure-history diversity represented came from the few donors.

This clonotype was sampled from a man aged 18-30 years in good health. Sequenced sample: naive CD8+ T cells sorted from blood.

CDR3 protein: CASSHARDGSLEQYF. In DNA form, the CDR3 reads TGCGCCAGCAGCCATGCAAGGGACGGCTCATTGGAGCAGTACTTC. The V gene is TRBV4-1, the J gene TRBJ2-7, with D perhaps TRBD1 or TRBD2 (5 bases each). Germline V gene lookup returns CDR1 MGHRA and CDR2 YSYEKL. Trimming shortened V by 3 bases and J by 7 bases, and 19 bases separated the two germline ends. The CDR3 covers 15 residues.